The 32 T cell receptor beta chains below all came from one sample that was sequenced in a study of T-cell reconstitution after alpha-beta-depleted transplantation in children. This sample's TCRbeta library carried unique molecular identifier barcodes. TCRdb re-derived calls from the PCR reads in MiXCR, one entry per CDR3 protein. The sample consists of around 600,000 distinct CDR3 sequences, 8% to 11% of them appearing once. The source was PBMCs from the stem cell graft donor, collected from the stem cell graft. The receptor set was obtained from a human donor who donated a stem cell graft to a child with acute myeloid leukemia.

The chain has TRBV12-3 or TRBV12-4 and TRBJ1-4; 9 bases agree with TRBD1. Trimming took 5 bases from V and 6 from J; bases not matched to a gene: 7. CDR3 size: 15 residues. The CDR3 DNA follows: TGTGCCAGCAGTCTCGGGACAGGGTGGGATGAAAAACTGTTTTTT. Its translation: CASSLGTGWDEKLFF.

CDR3 protein: CAITRLAGAYNEQFF. The CDR3 DNA sequence: TGTGCCATCACCCGACTAGCGGGAGCCTACAATGAGCAGTTCTTC. This chain uses TRBV10-3 with TRBJ2-1; 12 bases map to TRBD2. Per the germline V gene, CDR1 is ENHRY and CDR2 is SYGVKD. The CDR3 consists of 15 residues. J was trimmed by 2 bases and V by 7 bases; bases with no gene match: 3.

This clonotype was seen more than once but under ten times. This chain links TRBV9 with TRBJ1-2; 10 positions match TRBD1. The germline V gene encodes CDR1 SGDLS and CDR2 YYNGEE. V gave up 4 bases and J gave up 2 bases; unmatched junction bases: 8. This CDR3 is 16 amino acids long. Written as DNA, the CDR3 is TGTGCCAGCAGCAGGGACAGGGGCCAGGGAAACTATGGCTACACCTTC. Protein sequence: CASSRDRGQGNYGYTF.

The chain has TRBV2 and TRBJ1-1; D possibly corresponds to TRBD1 (5 bases). The CDR3 is 13 amino acids. Looked up from germline, CDR1 is SNHLY and CDR2 is FYNNEI. V gave up 4 bases and J gave up 7 bases, with 13 bases separating them. The CDR3 nucleotides are TGTGCCAGCAGTGTCGGACGGGGACTTGAAGCTTTCTTT. The encoded protein is CASSVGRGLEAFF.

This clonotype was seen a handful of times. The CDR3 sequence is CASSRTDGEAFF. CDR3 sequence (DNA): TGCGCCAGCAGCCGGACCGACGGTGAAGCTTTCTTT. The chain has TRBV4-3 and TRBJ1-1; no clear D. Trimming took off 4 bases at V and 7 bases at J, with 10 bases between the two ends. The germline CDR1 and CDR2 sequences are LGHNA and YSLEER. The CDR3 consists of 12 residues.

This clonotype was recorded many times. The chain is built from TRBV29-1 and TRBJ2-5; possible D gene TRBD1, 6 bases. Trimming cost V 7 bases and J 4 bases, with 13 bases left between them. The CDR3 consists of 12 residues. Per the germline V gene, CDR1 is SQVTM and CDR2 is ANQGSEA. CDR3 DNA sequence: TGCAGCGCCCTCAGGGGAGCAGAGACCCAGTACTTC. Encoded protein: CSALRGAETQYF. Looking up the rest from reference TRBV29-1 and TRBJ2-5 gives the full variable domain: SAVISQKPSRDICQRGTSLTIQCQVDSQVTMMFWYRQQPGQSLTLIATANQGSEATYESGFVIDKFPISRPNLTFSTLTVSNMSPEDSSIYLCSALRGAETQYFGPGTRLLVL.

There are a few counts of this clonotype. The chain carries TRBV30 and TRBJ2-6, with D uncertain. Germline V lookup: CDR1 GTSNPN, CDR2 SVGIG (reference sequence). The CDR3 is 13 residues long. Trimming removed 5 bases from V and 0 bases from J, with 5 bases in between. CDR3 sequence (DNA): TGTGCCTGGGAAGTCTCTGGGGCCAACGTCCTGACTTTC. Amino acids: CAWEVSGANVLTF.

In this sample, this clonotype turned up a few times. The chain recombines TRBV12-3 or TRBV12-4 with TRBJ2-5; TRBD2 matches at 11 bases. The ends lost 5 bases at V and 4 bases at J; junction bases unmatched: 9. The CDR3 runs to 16 residues. CDR3 bases: TGTGCCAGCAGTCCTCAACTAGCGGGAGTTCGAGAGACCCAGTACTTC. It codes for CASSPQLAGVRETQYF.

This clonotype showed up just a few times. The rearrangement joins TRBV6-2 or TRBV6-3 to TRBJ2-5; D ambiguous. The CDR3 runs to 14 residues. CDR1 is MNHEY, CDR2 SVGEGT, per germline. V shed 2 bases and J shed 0 bases, with 7 bases lying between them. The CDR3 loop reads CASSYGRNQETQYF. CDR3 coding DNA: TGTGCCAGCAGTTACGGCAGGAACCAAGAGACCCAGTACTTC.

The chain carries TRBV5-1 and TRBJ2-7; maybe TRBD2 (5 bases). This CDR3 spans 12 amino acids. Per germline, CDR1 SGHRS and CDR2 YFSETQ. V was pared by 4 bases and J by 6 bases, with 11 bases between. CDR3 sequence reads: CASSERWGEQYF. The DNA for the CDR3 is TGCGCCAGCAGCGAGCGGTGGGGCGAGCAGTACTTC.

This clonotype has only a few counts. The chain combines TRBV7-8 with TRBJ2-1; 13 bases align to TRBD2. This CDR3 region has 19 residues. Germline CDR1 and CDR2: SGHVS and FQNEAQ. Trimming took 3 bases from V and 4 from J; bases not matched to a gene: 12. In DNA form, the CDR3 reads TGTGCCAGCAGCTTTCGCCGACTAGCGGGAGGCAAAATTTACAATGAGCAGTTCTTC. Its protein is CASSFRRLAGGKIYNEQFF.

This clonotype was seen many times. The V call is TRBV20-1, the J call TRBJ2-1, with 11 positions matching TRBD1. The CDR3 is 15 amino acids. Germline V CDR1 and CDR2: DFQATT, SNEGSKA (reference sequence). The V segment lost 4 bases and the J segment 5 bases; nucleotides outside the gene matches: 7. Here the CDR3 DNA reads TGCAGTGCTACGACGGACAGGGGGCTTGACAATGAGCAGTTCTTC. This translates into CSATTDRGLDNEQFF.

The chain employs TRBV5-1 and TRBJ2-2, with 14 bases fitting TRBD2. Germline lookup yields CDR1 SGHRS and CDR2 YFSETQ. V gave up 3 bases and J gave up 5 bases; unmatched junction bases: 6. This CDR3 spans 17 amino acids. The DNA of the CDR3 is TGCGCCAGCAGCTCGGGACTAGCGGGAGTCAAAACCGGGGAGCTGTTTTTT. Translating it yields CASSSGLAGVKTGELFF.

The chain has TRBV13 and TRBJ2-7; D gene uncertain. CDR3 length equals 15 residues. V was cut by 5 bases and J by 0 bases, with 14 bases left in between. The germline gives CDR1 PRHDT, CDR2 FYEKMQ (reference sequence). CDR3 in amino acids: CASSAILTNSYEQYF. CDR3 sequence (DNA): TGTGCCAGCAGCGCCATTCTAACTAACTCCTACGAGCAGTACTTC.

The table lists this clonotype with a few counts. CDR3 protein: CASSQEGTASSYNEQFF. In DNA form, the CDR3 reads TGTGCCAGCAGCCAAGAAGGGACGGCCAGCTCCTACAATGAGCAGTTCTTC. The J gene is TRBJ2-1, the V gene TRBV4-2, with D possibly called TRBD1 or TRBD2 (5 bases each). The CDR3 sequence is 17 residues long. Trimming removed 0 bases from V and 0 bases from J, with 12 bases in between. The V gene's germline CDR1 is LGHNA and CDR2 YNFKEQ.

This clonotype was found many times. The V and J genes are TRBV29-1 and TRBJ2-7; D is possibly TRBD2 (6 bases). The germline gives CDR1 SQVTM, CDR2 ANQGSEA. The CDR3 sequence is 15 residues long. V was cut by 4 bases and J by 2 bases, with 18 bases left in between. CDR3 protein: CSVAGEDAGPYEQYF. The CDR3 DNA follows: TGCAGCGTTGCCGGGGAGGACGCCGGGCCCTACGAGCAGTACTTC.

This clonotype was picked up a small number of times. The V gene is TRBV11-2, the J gene TRBJ2-2; 9 bases align to TRBD2. The germline V gene encodes CDR1 SGHAT and CDR2 FQNNGV. Trimming at V came to 2 bases and at J to 4 bases, leaving 11 bases not matched to a gene. CDR3 length equals 18 residues. For the CDR3, the DNA is TGTGCCAGCAGCTTAATGGCGGGAGGGCCACCCAGCACCGGGGAGCTGTTTTTT. Encoded protein: CASSLMAGGPPSTGELFF. Complete variable domain (other parts from reference TRBV11-2 and TRBJ2-2): EAGVAQSPRYKIIEKRQSVAFWCNPISGHATLYWYQQILGQGPKLLIQFQNNGVVDDSQLPKDRFSAERLKGVDSTLKIQPAKLEDSAVYLCASSLMAGGPPSTGELFFGEGSRLTVL.

This chain's CDR3 is CASSLGRGLGDNEQFF. CDR3 DNA sequence: TGTGCCAGCAGTTTAGGAAGGGGACTAGGGGACAATGAGCAGTTCTTC. This chain uses TRBV12-3 or TRBV12-4 with TRBJ2-1, with 8 positions matching TRBD2. This CDR3 comprises 16 residues. V gave up 1 base and J gave up 5 bases; unmatched junction bases: 7.

The sample holds a few counts of this clonotype. J is TRBJ2-2 and V is TRBV5-6, with unresolved D. Trimming removed 0 bases at V and 4 bases at J, with 7 bases between. Germline CDR1 and CDR2: SGHDT and YYEEEE. This CDR3 has 14 amino acids. The CDR3, as DNA: TGTGCCAGCAGCTTGGCCGGCCCCACCGGGGAGCTGTTTTTT. Its translation is CASSLAGPTGELFF.

This chain uses TRBV20-1 with TRBJ2-1; D may be TRBD1 or TRBD2 (5 bases each). The CDR3 extends over 15 amino acids. Germline V gene sequence: CDR1 DFQATT, CDR2 SNEGSKA (reference sequence). V was shortened by 0 bases and J by 4 bases, with 13 bases between the two germline ends. The chain's CDR3 is CSAREDSRGYNEQFF. The CDR3 DNA sequence: TGCAGTGCTAGAGAGGACTCAAGGGGTTACAATGAGCAGTTCTTC.

This clonotype was seen a handful of times. CDR3 nucleotides: TGTGCCAGCAGCTTAATAGGGGCTGGTACTGAAGCTTTCTTT. Translation gives CASSLIGAGTEAFF. The chain joins TRBV7-9 to TRBJ1-1, with D possibly TRBD1 on 5 matching bases. This CDR3 spans 14 amino acids. Germline V lookup: CDR1 SEHNR, CDR2 FQNEAQ (reference sequence). Trimming pared 2 bases from V and 5 bases from J, leaving 12 bases between.

The gene calls are TRBV2 and TRBJ1-4; the D is unclear. The V gene lost 4 bases and the J gene lost 5 bases, with 8 bases spanning the gap. The CDR3 totals 13 residues. Germline CDR1 reads SNHLY; CDR2 reads FYNNEI. The CDR3 reads CASSVMGNEKLFF. The CDR3 nucleotides read TGTGCCAGCAGTGTGATGGGGAATGAAAAACTGTTTTTT.

This clonotype occurred a few times. J is TRBJ2-5 and V is TRBV20-1; perhaps TRBD2 as D (6 bases). Germline loops: CDR1 DFQATT, CDR2 SNEGSKA (reference sequence). This CDR3 has 17 residues. V was trimmed by 0 bases and J by 5 bases, leaving 22 bases between them. The CDR3 loop is CSARDQASVTPAETQYF. The CDR3 nucleotides are TGCAGTGCTAGAGATCAAGCTAGCGTTACCCCAGCGGAGACCCAGTACTTC.

This chain links TRBV6-6 with TRBJ2-3, with D possibly being TRBD2 (6 bases). Trimming shortened V by 8 bases and J by 14 bases, and 17 bases separated the two germline ends. The CDR3 loop spans 11 amino acids. The V gene's germline CDR1 is MNHNY and CDR2 SVGAGI (reference sequence). The CDR3 DNA sequence: TGTGCCAGCCAAGGAGGGGCGGCGCGGTATTTT. Its protein is CASQGGAARYF.

This clonotype was picked up a small number of times. This chain uses TRBV15 with TRBJ2-3; D not certain. V gave up 0 bases and J gave up 4 bases, with 8 bases separating them. The CDR3 length is 14 residues. Germline-derived CDR1 and CDR2 are LNHNV and YYDKDF (reference sequence). CDR3 nucleotide sequence: TGTGCCACCAGCAGAGATGGAATCCCAGATACGCAGTATTTT. As protein: CATSRDGIPDTQYF.

A word on this clonotype: Just one base apart from a much larger clone, this may be a read error. The chain is built from TRBV29-1 and TRBJ2-7; tentatively, D is TRBD1 or TRBD2 (5 bases each). V gave up 5 bases and J gave up 6 bases, with 23 bases separating them. Looked up from germline, CDR1 is SQVTM and CDR2 is ANQGSEA. The CDR3 has 15 amino acids. The CDR3 DNA sequence: TGCAGCGTTAAAGCGCTACGTGGGACGTTAGGCGAGCAGTACTTC. Its protein is CSVKALRGTLGEQYF.

The table lists this clonotype with many counts. The V gene is TRBV6-5, the J gene TRBJ2-3, with D perhaps matching TRBD2 (6 bases). Per germline, CDR1 MNHEY and CDR2 SVGAGI. V dropped 6 bases and J dropped 8 bases, with 12 bases sitting between them. The CDR3 spans 12 residues. The CDR3 loop reads CASRIQGGTQYF. The CDR3 bases are TGTGCCAGCAGGATCCAGGGAGGTACGCAGTATTTT.

This clonotype was seen only a few times. V gene TRBV20-1 combines with J gene TRBJ2-2, with D uncertain. This CDR3 region has 13 residues. V was pared by 7 bases and J by 8 bases, with 17 bases between. Germline-derived CDR1 and CDR2 are DFQATT and SNEGSKA (reference sequence). CDR3 loop: CSVPAPNRGELFF. Here the CDR3 DNA reads TGCAGTGTCCCGGCCCCTAATCGGGGGGAGCTGTTTTTT.

Ten or more counts support this clonotype. The chain links TRBV12-3 or TRBV12-4 to TRBJ2-7; no reliable D call. The ends were cut back, 2 bases at V and 5 bases at J, with 13 bases in the middle. CDR3 size: 14 residues. CDR3 in amino acids: CASSLSQTLHEQYF. In DNA, the CDR3 is TGTGCCAGCAGTTTAAGTCAGACTCTCCACGAGCAGTACTTC.

This clonotype was recorded at least ten times. The chain links TRBV20-1 to TRBJ1-1; tentatively, D is TRBD1 (5 bases). The CDR3 covers 15 residues. Trimming shortened V by 3 bases and J by 5 bases, and 19 bases separated the two germline ends. Germline CDR1 and CDR2: DFQATT and SNEGSKA (reference sequence). CDR3 sequence (DNA): TGCAGTGCTAGTCCCCTTCGTACCCAGGGTACTGAAGCTTTCTTT. Translation: CSASPLRTQGTEAFF.

V gene TRBV7-2 combines with J gene TRBJ2-3; no clear D gene. The V end was cut by 3 bases, the J end by 3 bases, with 13 bases between. The germline V gene encodes CDR1 SGHTA and CDR2 FQGNSA. This CDR3 spans 15 amino acids. The CDR3: CASSFRADGTDTQYF. The DNA for the CDR3 is TGTGCCAGCAGCTTTCGGGCCGACGGTACAGATACGCAGTATTTT.

The V call is TRBV20-1, the J call TRBJ2-7; maybe TRBD1 (6 bases). The germline V gene encodes CDR1 DFQATT and CDR2 SNEGSKA (reference sequence). With 4 bases removed from V and 4 bases from J, the gap between germline ends came to 14 bases. This CDR3 has 13 amino acids. The CDR3: CSAIPRQAYEQYF. In DNA, the CDR3 is TGCAGTGCTATTCCTCGACAGGCTTACGAGCAGTACTTC.